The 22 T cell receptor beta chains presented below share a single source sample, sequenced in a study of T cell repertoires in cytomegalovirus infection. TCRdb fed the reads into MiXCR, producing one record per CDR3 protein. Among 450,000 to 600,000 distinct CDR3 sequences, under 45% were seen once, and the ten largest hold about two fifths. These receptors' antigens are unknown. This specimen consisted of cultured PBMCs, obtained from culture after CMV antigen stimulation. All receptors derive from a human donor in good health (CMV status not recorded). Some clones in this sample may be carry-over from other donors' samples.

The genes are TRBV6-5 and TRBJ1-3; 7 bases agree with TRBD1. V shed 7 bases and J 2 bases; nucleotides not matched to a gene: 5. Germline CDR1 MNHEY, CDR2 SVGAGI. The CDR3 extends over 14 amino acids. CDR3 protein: CASNTGDTGNTIYF. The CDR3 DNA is TGTGCCAGCAACACAGGGGATACTGGAAACACCATATATTTT.

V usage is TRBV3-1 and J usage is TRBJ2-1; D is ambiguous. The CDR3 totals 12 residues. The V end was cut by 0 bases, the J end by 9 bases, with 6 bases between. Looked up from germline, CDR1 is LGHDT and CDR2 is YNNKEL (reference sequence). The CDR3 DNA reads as TGTGCCAGCAGCCAAGACTTAGGTGAGCAGTTCTTC. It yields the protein CASSQDLGEQFF.

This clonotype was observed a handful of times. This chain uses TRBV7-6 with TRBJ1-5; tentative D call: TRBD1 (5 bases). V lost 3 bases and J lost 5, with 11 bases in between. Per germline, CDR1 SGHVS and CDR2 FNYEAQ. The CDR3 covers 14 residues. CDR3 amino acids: CASSLEGSYQPQHF. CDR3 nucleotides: TGTGCCAGCAGCTTGGAGGGGTCCTATCAGCCCCAGCATTTT.

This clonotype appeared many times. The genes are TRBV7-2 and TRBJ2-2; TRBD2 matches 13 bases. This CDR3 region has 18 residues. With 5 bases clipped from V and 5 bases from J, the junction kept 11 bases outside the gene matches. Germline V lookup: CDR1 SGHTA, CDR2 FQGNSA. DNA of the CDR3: TGTGCCAGCAGCCCTAGGACTAGCGGGGGAGGAGGGACCGGGGAGCTGTTTTTT. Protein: CASSPRTSGGGGTGELFF.

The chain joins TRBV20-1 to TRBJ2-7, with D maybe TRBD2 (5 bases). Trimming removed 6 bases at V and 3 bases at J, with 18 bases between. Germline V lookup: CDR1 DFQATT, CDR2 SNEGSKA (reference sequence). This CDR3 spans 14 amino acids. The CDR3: CSAPEGASYYEQYF. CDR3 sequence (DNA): TGCAGTGCCCCCGAGGGCGCTTCTTACTACGAGCAGTACTTC.

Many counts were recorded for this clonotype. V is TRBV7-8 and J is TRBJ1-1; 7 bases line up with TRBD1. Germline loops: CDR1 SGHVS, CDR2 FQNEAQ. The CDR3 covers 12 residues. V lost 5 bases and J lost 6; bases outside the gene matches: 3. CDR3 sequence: CASSPGGPEAFF. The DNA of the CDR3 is TGTGCCAGCAGCCCAGGGGGGCCTGAAGCTTTCTTT.

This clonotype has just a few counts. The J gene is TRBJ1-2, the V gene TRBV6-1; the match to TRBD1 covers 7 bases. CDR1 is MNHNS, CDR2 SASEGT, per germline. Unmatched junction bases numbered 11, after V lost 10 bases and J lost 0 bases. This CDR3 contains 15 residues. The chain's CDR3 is CATQPDREPNYGYTF. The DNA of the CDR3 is TGTGCCACCCAACCCGACAGGGAACCTAACTATGGCTACACCTTC.

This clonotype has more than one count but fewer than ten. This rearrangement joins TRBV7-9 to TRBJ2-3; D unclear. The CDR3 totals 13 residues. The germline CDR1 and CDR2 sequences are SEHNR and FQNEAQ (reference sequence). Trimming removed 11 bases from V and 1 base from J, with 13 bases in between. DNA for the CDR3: TGTGCCTGCCGACGGTCCCGCACAGATACGCAGTATTTT. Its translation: CACRRSRTDTQYF.

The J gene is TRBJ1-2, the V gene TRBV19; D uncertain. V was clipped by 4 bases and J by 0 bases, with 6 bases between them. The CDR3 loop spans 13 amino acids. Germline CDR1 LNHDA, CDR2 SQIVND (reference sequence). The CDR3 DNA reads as TGTGCCAGTAGTACAACCGCTAACTATGGCTACACCTTC. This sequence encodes CASSTTANYGYTF.

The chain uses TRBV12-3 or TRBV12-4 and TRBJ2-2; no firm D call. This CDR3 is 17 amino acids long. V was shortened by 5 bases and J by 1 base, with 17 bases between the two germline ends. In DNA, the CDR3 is TGTGCCAGCAGTCCCTTCGCCTCGGCAGTGAACACCGGGGAGCTGTTTTTT. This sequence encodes CASSPFASAVNTGELFF.

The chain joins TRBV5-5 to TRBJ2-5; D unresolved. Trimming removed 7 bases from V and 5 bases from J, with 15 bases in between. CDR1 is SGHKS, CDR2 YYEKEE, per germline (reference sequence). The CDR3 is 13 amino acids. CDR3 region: CASDPGGLETQYF. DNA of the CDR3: TGTGCCAGCGACCCGGGTGGCCTCGAGACCCAGTACTTC.

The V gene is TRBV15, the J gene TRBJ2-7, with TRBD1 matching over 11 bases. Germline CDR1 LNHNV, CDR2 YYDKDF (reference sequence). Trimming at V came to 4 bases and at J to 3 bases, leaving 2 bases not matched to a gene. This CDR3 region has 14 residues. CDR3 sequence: CATSKGQGVYEQYF. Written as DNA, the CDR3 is TGTGCCACCAGCAAGGGACAGGGGGTCTACGAGCAGTACTTC.

The CDR3 DNA sequence: TGTGCCATCAGTGAGGAGCTACAGGACAATGAGCAGTTCTTC. Translated, it gives CAISEELQDNEQFF. The J gene is TRBJ2-1, the V gene TRBV10-3; the D gene is possibly TRBD1 (5 bases). The CDR3 sequence is 14 residues long. V was pared by 2 bases and J by 5 bases, with 10 bases between. CDR1 and CDR2 (germline): ENHRY, SYGVKD.

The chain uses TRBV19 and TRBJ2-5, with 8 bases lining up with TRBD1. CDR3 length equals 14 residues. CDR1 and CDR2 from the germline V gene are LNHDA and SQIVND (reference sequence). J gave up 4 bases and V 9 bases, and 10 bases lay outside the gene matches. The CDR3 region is CASRRQGIGETQYF. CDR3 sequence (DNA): TGTGCCAGCAGAAGACAGGGGATAGGAGAGACCCAGTACTTC.

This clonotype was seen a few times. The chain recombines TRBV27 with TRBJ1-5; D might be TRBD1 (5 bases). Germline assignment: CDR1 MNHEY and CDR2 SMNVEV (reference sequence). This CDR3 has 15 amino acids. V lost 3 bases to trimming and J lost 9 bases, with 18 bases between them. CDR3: CASSFRKTRGGPQHF. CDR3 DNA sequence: TGTGCCAGCAGTTTTCGGAAAACTAGGGGTGGGCCCCAGCATTTT.

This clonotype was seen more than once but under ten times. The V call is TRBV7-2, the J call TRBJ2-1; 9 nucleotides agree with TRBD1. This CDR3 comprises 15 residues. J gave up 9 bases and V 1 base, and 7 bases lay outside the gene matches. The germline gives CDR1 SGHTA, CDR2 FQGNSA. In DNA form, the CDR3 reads TGTGCCAGCAGCTTAGGCGGTGGGACAGGGCGTGAGCAGTTCTTC. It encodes CASSLGGGTGREQFF.

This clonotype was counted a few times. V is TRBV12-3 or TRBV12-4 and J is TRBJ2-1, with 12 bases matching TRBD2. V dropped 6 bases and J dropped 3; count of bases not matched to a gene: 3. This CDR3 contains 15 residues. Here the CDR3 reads CASSPTSGGYNEQFF. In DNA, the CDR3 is TGTGCCAGCAGCCCGACTAGCGGGGGCTACAATGAGCAGTTCTTC.

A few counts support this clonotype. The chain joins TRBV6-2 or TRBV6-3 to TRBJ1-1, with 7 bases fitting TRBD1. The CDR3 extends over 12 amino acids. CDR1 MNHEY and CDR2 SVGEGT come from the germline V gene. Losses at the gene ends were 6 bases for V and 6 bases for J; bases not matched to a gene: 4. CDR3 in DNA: TGTGCCAGCAGCAACAGGGGACCTGAAGCTTTCTTT. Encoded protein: CASSNRGPEAFF.

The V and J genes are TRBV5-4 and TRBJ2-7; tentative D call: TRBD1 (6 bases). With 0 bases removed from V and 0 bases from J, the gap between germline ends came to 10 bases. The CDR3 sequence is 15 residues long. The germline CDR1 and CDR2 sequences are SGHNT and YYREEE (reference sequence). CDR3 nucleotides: TGTGCCAGCAGCTTGGTGGGGACAACCTCCTACGAGCAGTACTTC. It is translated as CASSLVGTTSYEQYF.

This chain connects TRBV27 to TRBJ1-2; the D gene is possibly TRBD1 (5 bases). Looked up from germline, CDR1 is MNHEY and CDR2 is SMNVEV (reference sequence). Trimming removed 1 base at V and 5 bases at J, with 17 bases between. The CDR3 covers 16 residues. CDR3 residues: CASSLFRGGENYGYTF. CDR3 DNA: TGTGCCAGCAGTTTATTCCGGGGCGGAGAAAATTATGGCTACACCTTC.

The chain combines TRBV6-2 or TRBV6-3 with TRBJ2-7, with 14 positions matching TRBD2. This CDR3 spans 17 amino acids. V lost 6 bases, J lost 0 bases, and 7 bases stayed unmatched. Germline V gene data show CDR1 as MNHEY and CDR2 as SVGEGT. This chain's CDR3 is CASSRGLAGGFSYEQYF. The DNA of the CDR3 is TGTGCCAGCAGCCGCGGACTAGCGGGAGGTTTCTCCTACGAGCAGTACTTC.

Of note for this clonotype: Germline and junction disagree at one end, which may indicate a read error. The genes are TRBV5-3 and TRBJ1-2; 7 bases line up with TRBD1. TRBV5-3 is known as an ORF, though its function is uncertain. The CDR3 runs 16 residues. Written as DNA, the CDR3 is TGTGCCAGCAGCTTGGAGACAGGGATACGGAGCTATGGCTACACCTTC. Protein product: CASSLETGIRSYGYTF.